One and the same sample provided the 22 T cell receptor beta chains below, sequenced in a study of blood T cell repertoires in COVID-19. TCRdb's copy holds only in-frame clones and misses some; the assay was immunoSEQ multiplex PCR. The table has approximately 65,000 clones, more than 60% seen once; the top ten hold 15% to 20%. Sequenced sample: peripheral blood. These receptors were obtained from a man aged 60 to 75 with acute or convalescent COVID-19.

This clone has just one count. This chain uses TRBV6-6 with TRBJ1-5; 10 nucleotides line up with TRBD1. The germline V gene encodes CDR1 MNHNY and CDR2 SVGAGI (reference sequence). V lost 5 bases and J lost 6; bases outside the gene matches: 13. This CDR3 is built from 17 residues. CDR3 sequence: CASSHLRTGGSGQPQHF. DNA for the CDR3: TGTGCCAGCAGTCATCTAAGGACAGGGGGGTCGGGTCAGCCCCAGCATTTT.

V and J are TRBV30 and TRBJ2-7; TRBD1 aligns across 7 bases. CDR1 and CDR2 from the germline V gene are GTSNPN and SVGIG (reference sequence). V dropped 0 bases and J dropped 0; count of bases not matched to a gene: 5. This CDR3 contains 15 residues. CDR3 in DNA: TGTGCCTGGAGTGTACGGGCAGGGGGCTCCTACGAGCAGTACTTC. It is translated as CAWSVRAGGSYEQYF. Full variable domain (missing parts from reference TRBV30 and TRBJ2-7): SQTIHQWPATLVQPVGSPLSLECTVEGTSNPNLYWYRQAAGRGLQLLFYSVGIGQISSEVPQNLSASRPQDRQFILSSKKLLLSDSGFYLCAWSVRAGGSYEQYFGPGTRLTVT.

Note on this clone: The identical CDR3 is also encoded by other nucleotide sequences in the sample. The genes are TRBV27 and TRBJ2-1; D not resolved. Deletions cut 6 bases from V and 6 bases from J, with 15 bases between. The CDR3 runs to 14 residues. Per the germline V gene, CDR1 is MNHEY and CDR2 is SMNVEV (reference sequence). The CDR3, as DNA: TGTGCCAGCAGCCCTCCTGGCGGTAGCAATGAGCAGTTCTTC. Translated: CASSPPGGSNEQFF.

V is TRBV6-5 and J is TRBJ2-3; D is possibly TRBD1 (5 bases). Trimming took off 5 bases at V and 4 bases at J, with 10 bases between the two ends. The germline gives CDR1 MNHEY, CDR2 SVGAGI. This CDR3 is 13 amino acids long. CDR3 amino acids: CASSRDRPDTQYF. The CDR3 DNA follows: TGTGCCAGCAGTCGAGACAGACCAGATACGCAGTATTTT.

The chain employs TRBV7-9 and TRBJ2-7; possibly TRBD2 for D (5 bases). Germline CDR1 is SEHNR and CDR2 is FQNEAQ (reference sequence). V shed 6 bases and J shed 5 bases, with 14 bases lying between them. The CDR3 loop spans 13 amino acids. This CDR3 is CASRPTVRDEQYF. CDR3 nucleotides: TGTGCCAGCAGACCTACAGTGAGGGACGAGCAGTACTTC.

The chain employs TRBV29-1 and TRBJ2-7, with 12 nucleotides matching TRBD2. Germline V gives CDR1 SQVTM, CDR2 ANQGSEA. This CDR3 is built from 15 residues. The ends lost 5 bases at V and 3 bases at J; junction bases unmatched: 8. The CDR3 reads CSVTGLAGTLYEQYF. CDR3 in DNA: TGCAGCGTTACTGGACTAGCGGGGACCCTCTACGAGCAGTACTTC.

This rearrangement joins TRBV7-2 to TRBJ2-3; D is perhaps TRBD1 (6 bases). The CDR3 extends over 15 amino acids. Trimming removed 5 bases from V and 1 base from J, with 13 bases in between. Germline CDR1 and CDR2: SGHTA and FQGNSA. CDR3 DNA sequence: TGTGCCAGCAGCCCCGACAGGACCCGCACAGATACGCAGTATTTT. It yields the protein CASSPDRTRTDTQYF.

The table lists this clone with a count of one. Its ends do not fully match the called genes, so a read error is possible. The chain employs TRBV6-1 and TRBJ1-1; D call uncertain. Germline values: CDR1 MNHNS, CDR2 SASEGT. This CDR3 is 14 amino acids long. CDR3 sequence reads: CVSRERHMNTEAFF. CDR3 DNA sequence: TGTGTCAGCAGAGAGCGGCACATGAACACTGAAGCTTTCTTT.

This chain links TRBV19 with TRBJ2-7; TRBD2 matches 7 bases. With 6 bases clipped from V and 2 bases from J, the junction kept 7 bases outside the gene matches. CDR3 size: 14 residues. CDR1 is LNHDA and CDR2 is SQIVND in the germline V gene (reference sequence). The CDR3 spells CASSPSSGTYEQYF. The CDR3 region has the DNA TGTGCCAGTAGCCCCTCTAGCGGTACCTACGAGCAGTACTTC.

The V and J genes are TRBV6-5 and TRBJ1-1; perhaps TRBD1 as D (5 bases). The CDR3 is made up of 14 amino acids. Germline V lookup: CDR1 MNHEY, CDR2 SVGAGI. V was pared by 6 bases and J by 4 bases, with 15 bases between. CDR3 coding DNA: TGTGCCAGCAGACTCTCGGGGGATGTCACTGAAGCTTTCTTT. Residues: CASRLSGDVTEAFF.

The rearrangement joins TRBV7-3 to TRBJ2-7; D is possibly TRBD2 (6 bases). The CDR3 totals 14 residues. The V end was cut by 4 bases, the J end by 1 base, with 11 bases between. Per germline, CDR1 SGHTA and CDR2 FQGTGA. DNA of the CDR3: TGTGCCAGCAGCTCCACCGGGGGTTCCTACGAGCAGTACTTC. Translated: CASSSTGGSYEQYF.

Only a few counts were recorded for this clone. This rearrangement joins TRBV28 to TRBJ2-7, with TRBD2 identical over 13 bases. The J segment lost 4 bases and the V segment lost 3 bases, leaving 6 bases of the junction unmatched. Germline V gene lookup returns CDR1 MDHEN and CDR2 SYDVKM. The CDR3 is 16 amino acids. The CDR3 region has the DNA TGTGCCAGCAGTTTGACTAGCGGGAGGCGACTTTACGAGCAGTACTTC. It encodes CASSLTSGRRLYEQYF.

The genes are TRBV30 and TRBJ2-4; 11 bases map to TRBD2. The CDR3 runs to 14 residues. From germline, CDR1 is GTSNPN and CDR2 SVGIG (reference sequence). J lost 4 bases, V lost 2 bases, and 1 base had no gene match. In DNA, the CDR3 is TGTGCCTGGAGTCTAGCGGGAGGTAAAAACATTCAGTACTTC. Translating gives CAWSLAGGKNIQYF.

The gene calls are TRBV28 and TRBJ2-7; no firm D call. The V gene lost 10 bases and the J gene lost 3 bases, with 16 bases spanning the gap. The CDR3 totals 13 residues. Per the germline V gene, CDR1 is MDHEN and CDR2 is SYDVKM. CDR3 sequence (DNA): TGTGCCATCCGAGACACCCGTCTCTACGAGCAGTACTTC. It translates to CAIRDTRLYEQYF.

The chain recombines TRBV4-3 with TRBJ2-1; 8 nucleotides agree with TRBD2. V shed 1 base and J 8 bases; nucleotides not matched to a gene: 13. From germline, CDR1 is LGHNA and CDR2 YSLEER. This CDR3 contains 17 residues. The CDR3 loop is CASSQGEGTRRVHEQFF. CDR3 nucleotides: TGCGCCAGCAGCCAAGGGGAAGGGACTAGAAGAGTTCATGAGCAGTTCTTC.

The chain recombines TRBV27 with TRBJ2-2; 14 positions agree with TRBD2. V shed 2 bases, J shed 6 bases, and the junction held 5 bases outside the gene matches. Germline V CDR1 and CDR2: MNHEY, SMNVEV (reference sequence). The CDR3 loop spans 17 amino acids. The CDR3 nucleotides read TGTGCCAGCAGTTTAGGGGGACTAGCGGGAGATTCCGGGGAGCTGTTTTTT. It translates to CASSLGGLAGDSGELFF.

The chain joins TRBV5-6 to TRBJ1-2; TRBD1 matches 9 bases. Germline CDR1 and CDR2: SGHDT and YYEEEE. The CDR3 has 17 amino acids. Unmatched junction bases numbered 18, after V lost 4 bases and J lost 8 bases. CDR3 nucleotides: TGTGCCAGCAGCCGCCCGGGACAGGGAGGGCGGAAGGGAGGCTACACCTTC. Its translation: CASSRPGQGGRKGGYTF.

This clone was found once. V is TRBV2 and J is TRBJ1-1, with no clear D. The V gene's germline CDR1 is SNHLY and CDR2 FYNNEI. The V end lost 3 bases, the J end lost 0 bases, and 8 bases lay between the germline ends. The CDR3 extends over 14 amino acids. DNA for the CDR3: TGTGCCAGCAGTGATCCGGGGTTGAACACTGAAGCTTTCTTT. Translated: CASSDPGLNTEAFF. The full variable domain, in which reference TRBV2 and TRBJ1-1 provide the parts outside the CDR3, is EPEVTQTPSHQVTQMGQEVILRCVPISNHLYFYWYRQILGQKVEFLVSFYNNEISEKSEIFDDQFSVERPDGSNFTLKIRSTKLEDSAMYFCASSDPGLNTEAFFGQGTRLTVV.

The rearrangement links TRBV6-5 to TRBJ2-7; 8 bases map to TRBD1. Germline loops: CDR1 MNHEY, CDR2 SVGAGI. The CDR3 runs 14 residues. Unmatched junction bases numbered 11, after V lost 10 bases and J lost 3 bases. The CDR3 loop is CATKGTGQNYEQYF. DNA of the CDR3: TGTGCCACCAAGGGGACAGGACAAAACTACGAGCAGTACTTC.

The chain links TRBV6-1 to TRBJ1-2; weak D call: TRBD1 (6 bases). Deletions cut 0 bases from V and 4 bases from J, with 18 bases between. CDR1 is MNHNS, CDR2 SASEGT, per germline. This CDR3 comprises 17 residues. The CDR3 protein is CASSEAGGGEPFYGYTF. In nucleotides, the CDR3 is TGTGCCAGCAGTGAAGCGGGGGGGGGCGAACCCTTCTATGGCTACACCTTC.

This chain connects TRBV5-1 to TRBJ2-7; maybe TRBD1 (5 bases). CDR1 SGHRS and CDR2 YFSETQ come from the germline V gene. The V end lost 0 bases, the J end lost 3 bases, and 7 bases lay between the germline ends. CDR3 length: 13 residues. The CDR3 DNA sequence: TGCGCCAGCAGCTTGGAAGACAGCTACGAGCAGTACTTC. This translates into CASSLEDSYEQYF.

The chain employs TRBV5-1 and TRBJ2-2, with D perhaps matching TRBD2 (6 bases). Germline V gene sequence: CDR1 SGHRS, CDR2 YFSETQ. Trimming removed 0 bases from V and 6 bases from J, with 12 bases in between. This CDR3 comprises 15 residues. CDR3 residues: CASSLVGGYPGELFF. CDR3 DNA sequence: TGCGCCAGCAGCTTGGTCGGAGGGTATCCCGGGGAGCTGTTTTTT.